Below are 17 T cell receptor beta chains sequenced from a single sample in a study of blood T cell repertoires in COVID-19. The protocol was immunoSEQ multiplex PCR, while the TCRdb copy is restricted to in-frame clones and leaves out a portion. This table holds over 200,000 clones, more than 80% found once. Sequenced material: peripheral blood. These TCRs come from a man aged 25 to 40 with COVID-19, enrolled during active disease.

V is TRBV28 and J is TRBJ1-1; D is uncertain. The CDR3 loop spans 12 amino acids. Trimming stripped 7 bases from V and 2 bases from J, with 8 bases between. Germline CDR1 reads MDHEN; CDR2 reads SYDVKM. In DNA, the CDR3 is TGTGCCAGCATCAGTGCTAACACTGAAGCTTTCTTT. This translates into CASISANTEAFF.

The chain recombines TRBV5-4 with TRBJ2-7; 7 positions match TRBD1. Germline lookup yields CDR1 SGHNT and CDR2 YYREEE (reference sequence). The V segment lost 3 bases and the J segment 2 bases; nucleotides outside the gene matches: 5. This CDR3 has 14 amino acids. The chain's CDR3 is CASSYPGQTYEQYF. The CDR3 coding sequence is TGTGCCAGCAGCTATCCGGGACAGACCTACGAGCAGTACTTC.

This chain connects TRBV18 to TRBJ1-5, with D possibly TRBD1 on 5 matching bases. This CDR3 region has 16 residues. Trimming stripped 6 bases from V and 0 bases from J, with 15 bases between. Looked up from germline, CDR1 is KGHSH and CDR2 is LQKENI. CDR3 nucleotides: TGTGCCAGCTCGCTTTCATCAGGGTATAGCAATCAGCCCCAGCATTTT. Translated: CASSLSSGYSNQPQHF.

The chain recombines TRBV27 with TRBJ1-2; 8 bases map to TRBD1. Germline V gene lookup returns CDR1 MNHEY and CDR2 SMNVEV (reference sequence). This CDR3 is built from 17 residues. With 3 bases clipped from V and 2 bases from J, the junction kept 11 bases outside the gene matches. CDR3 in amino acids: CASSFLTGERLNYGYTF. CDR3 in DNA: TGTGCCAGCAGTTTCTTGACAGGGGAGAGGTTAAACTATGGCTACACCTTC.

The chain links TRBV19 to TRBJ1-6, with D perhaps matching TRBD1 (5 bases). The CDR3 extends over 14 amino acids. Trimming left V 4 bases short and J 8 bases short, with 12 bases between. Germline CDR1 reads LNHDA; CDR2 reads SQIVND (reference sequence). The CDR3 sequence: CASSSRVRDSPLHF. In DNA form, the CDR3 reads TGTGCCAGTAGTAGCAGGGTTCGGGATTCACCCCTCCACTTT. The variable domain in full, completed from reference TRBV19 and TRBJ1-6, reads DGGITQSPKYLFRKEGQNVTLSCEQNLNHDAMYWYRQDPGQGLRLIYYSQIVNDFQKGDIAEGYSVSREKKESFPLTVTSAQKNPTAFYLCASSSRVRDSPLHFGNGTRLTVT.

V usage is TRBV7-9 and J usage is TRBJ2-1; 12 bases are a match to TRBD2. Trimming removed 8 bases from V and 8 bases from J; junction bases left unmatched: 7. This CDR3 spans 14 amino acids. The germline CDR1 and CDR2 sequences are SEHNR and FQNEAQ (reference sequence). Here the CDR3 DNA reads TGTGCCAGCGTCCTAGCGGGAGGGTTTGATGAGCAGTTCTTC. Translating it yields CASVLAGGFDEQFF.

The rearrangement links TRBV5-5 to TRBJ2-2; D remains ambiguous. CDR3 length equals 17 residues. Germline values: CDR1 SGHKS, CDR2 YYEKEE (reference sequence). V was trimmed by 0 bases and J by 0 bases, leaving 12 bases between them. This CDR3 is CASSLVPIATNTGELFF. In nucleotides, the CDR3 is TGTGCCAGCAGCTTGGTCCCTATTGCAACGAACACCGGGGAGCTGTTTTTT.

V gene TRBV7-2 combines with J gene TRBJ2-6; possibly TRBD2 for D (5 bases). Germline V gene sequence: CDR1 SGHTA, CDR2 FQGNSA. Trimming pared 5 bases from V and 2 bases from J, leaving 10 bases between. This CDR3 contains 15 residues. The CDR3 bases are TGTGCCAGCAGCCTAAGGGAGACTGGGGCCAACGTCCTGACTTTC. This codes for CASSLRETGANVLTF.

V is TRBV29-1 and J is TRBJ1-1; 7 bases agree with TRBD1. Looked up from germline, CDR1 is SQVTM and CDR2 is ANQGSEA. The ends lost 6 bases at V and 9 bases at J; junction bases unmatched: 7. CDR3 length: 11 amino acids. The CDR3 region is CSVILRGKAFF. The DNA for the CDR3 is TGCAGCGTGATCCTCAGGGGGAAAGCTTTCTTT.

This clone was picked up a small number of times. The CDR3 bases are TGTGCCAGCAGCCCTAACAGGGTCTATGGCTACACCTTC. Translation: CASSPNRVYGYTF. The V and J genes are TRBV28 and TRBJ1-2, with a weak D call TRBD1 (6 bases). The V end was cut by 6 bases, the J end by 4 bases, with 12 bases between. CDR1 and CDR2 from the germline V gene are MDHEN and SYDVKM. The CDR3 is 13 residues long.

The chain joins TRBV5-6 to TRBJ1-4, with TRBD1 identical over 7 bases. The CDR3 length is 15 residues. V shed 3 bases and J 6 bases; nucleotides not matched to a gene: 8. The V gene's germline CDR1 is SGHDT and CDR2 YYEEEE. The CDR3, as DNA: TGTGCCAGCAGCTCCTTTTGGGACAGCTATGAAAAACTGTTTTTT. It yields the protein CASSSFWDSYEKLFF.

J is TRBJ1-1 and V is TRBV6-5, with a tentative D call TRBD1 (5 bases). CDR1 is MNHEY and CDR2 is SVGAGI in the germline V gene. V lost 6 bases and J 1 base, leaving 9 bases between the germline ends. CDR3 length: 13 residues. The CDR3, as DNA: TGTGCCAGCAGCCATCAGGGGAACACTGAAGCTTTCTTT. Its protein product is CASSHQGNTEAFF.

This chain links TRBV28 with TRBJ2-3, with 8 bases fitting TRBD1. CDR3 length: 14 amino acids. The V and J ends lost 4 bases and 4 bases, in that order; junction bases with no gene match: 4. CDR1 and CDR2 from the germline V gene are MDHEN and SYDVKM. CDR3 nucleotide sequence: TGTGCCAGCAGTTCCCTACAGGGGGCAGATACGCAGTATTTT. This encodes CASSSLQGADTQYF.

The rearrangement links TRBV7-3 to TRBJ2-6; TRBD1 agrees at 12 bases. Germline V gives CDR1 SGHTA, CDR2 FQGTGA. The CDR3 has 19 residues. V dropped 5 bases and J dropped 4; count of bases not matched to a gene: 12. CDR3 DNA: TGTGCCAGCAGCCTCATCGGGACAGGGGGCGCATCAGGGGCCAACGTCCTGACTTTC. Translated: CASSLIGTGGASGANVLTF.

The chain has TRBV5-1 and TRBJ1-6; D is possibly TRBD1 (5 bases). The CDR3 contains 13 residues. The germline V gene has CDR1 SGHRS and CDR2 YFSETQ. Trimming pared 7 bases from V and 6 bases from J, leaving 11 bases between. DNA of the CDR3: TGCGCCAGCCAGGGAGGGACTAATTCACCCCTCCACTTT. As protein: CASQGGTNSPLHF.

The chain is built from TRBV6-6 and TRBJ2-7; no reliable D call. V was shortened by 4 bases and J by 6 bases, with 13 bases between the two germline ends. CDR3 length: 13 amino acids. Per germline, CDR1 MNHNY and CDR2 SVGAGI (reference sequence). The DNA for the CDR3 is TGTGCCAGCAGTTCTACGATTCGTGGCGAGCAGTACTTC. Protein sequence: CASSSTIRGEQYF.

The genes are TRBV10-3 and TRBJ1-2; 8 bases match TRBD1. This CDR3 has 14 residues. The V segment lost 5 bases and the J segment 6 bases; nucleotides outside the gene matches: 8. From germline, CDR1 is ENHRY and CDR2 SYGVKD. CDR3 protein: CAISSQQGVDGYTF. CDR3 nucleotide sequence: TGTGCCATCAGTTCACAACAGGGGGTTGATGGCTACACCTTC.